Listed below are T cell receptor beta chains from one sample, sequenced in a study of blood T cell repertoires in COVID-19. The data were produced by immunoSEQ multiplex PCR, yet TCRdb's version contains in-frame clones alone and is incomplete. The sample lists roughly 330,000 clones, over 70% occurring once. The specimen was PBMCs or T cells enriched from blood (not recorded which). The origin of the receptors is a man aged 30 to 39 who had recovered from COVID-19. CDR3s include the opening cysteine and the closing phenylalanine or tryptophan. A D gene is named only where the DNA matches it firmly. Clone size, where shown, is once, few, many, or a class for clones that have expanded.

TRBV7-8,.,TRBJ2-5,.,TGTGCCAGCAGCTTAATGGGCGGGCAACAAGAGACCCAGTACTTC,CASSLMGGQQETQYF
TRBV6-1,.,TRBJ1-1,.,TGTGCCAGCAGTGTACAGTCTTTGGGCATGAACACTGAAGCTTTCTTT,CASSVQSLGMNTEAFF
TRBV5-1,TRBD1,TRBJ1-2,.,TGCGCCAGCAGCCCCGGACAGGGGTATGGCTACACCTTC,CASSPGQGYGYTF
TRBV15,.,TRBJ1-4,.,TGTGCCACCGGGACCGCGCGGGGCGGCGAAAAACTGTTTTTT,CATGTARGGEKLFF
TRBV7-2,TRBD1,TRBJ1-6,.,TGTGCCAGCAGCTTAGCGAGGGGGCCGAATTCACCCCTCCACTTT,CASSLARGPNSPLHF
TRBV5-1,.,TRBJ2-7,.,TGCGCCAGCAGCCCATTTATGGCAGGGGGGAACTACGAGCAGTACTTC,CASSPFMAGGNYEQYF
TRBV9,TRBD2,TRBJ2-7,.,TGTGCCAGCAGCGTAAGCGGGGCAGAGGGCGAGCAGTACTTC,CASSVSGAEGEQYF
TRBV9,.,TRBJ1-4,few,TGTGCCAGCAGCGTAGGTGCAGGGCTAAATGAAAAACTGTTTTTT,CASSVGAGLNEKLFF
TRBV28,TRBD1,TRBJ2-7,.,TGTGCCAGCAGTTTGGGACAGGTCGGGGCCTACTACGAGCAGTACTTC,CASSLGQVGAYYEQYF
TRBV6-5,.,TRBJ2-7,once,TGTGCCAGCAGGGGACTCGCCCTCTACGAGCAGTACTTC,CASRGLALYEQYF
TRBV19,TRBD1,TRBJ1-1,.,TGTGCCAGTAGTTTACGACAGGGGATAAGAGCTGAAGCTTTCTTT,CASSLRQGIRAEAFF
TRBV30,TRBD2,TRBJ2-3,.,TGTGCGTGGAGCCGGGGGGGAACCACAGATACGCAGTATTTT,CAWSRGGTTDTQYF
TRBV27,.,TRBJ2-7,.,TGTGCCAGCAGTTTTATTGGGCAGGGAAGCTACGAGCAGTACTTC,CASSFIGQGSYEQYF
TRBV27,TRBD1,TRBJ1-6,.,TGTGCCAGCAGTCAGGACAGGGGGACTTCACCCCTCCACTTT,CASSQDRGTSPLHF
TRBV7-9,TRBD1,TRBJ1-1,.,TGTGCCAGCAGCTCCTGGACAGGGGCGAACACTGAAGCTTTCTTT,CASSSWTGANTEAFF